This T cell receptor beta chain stems from a study of identical twins. Study-level results: Invariant MAIT and iNKT cells could partly confound zero-insertion analyses.

As for this clonotype: Its target is unknown. One end of the junction varies from germline; a read error may be responsible.

TCRdb analysed the 5' RACE reads with MiXCR anew, one entry per CDR3 protein. Of 500,000 to 600,000 distinct CDR3 sequences detected, about 20% appear once; the ten largest clones hold under 0.95%. CDR1 DFQATT and CDR2 SNEGSKA come from the germline V gene (reference sequence). CDR3 length equals 15 residues. The sample was also reused in another study, on T cells expressing NK-cell markers.

The genes are TRBV20-1 and TRBJ2-3, with TRBD2 matching over 12 bases. The sequence was obtained from a woman aged 18 to 35 in good health. Source material: CD4+ T cells sorted from blood. CDR3 bases: TGCAGTGCTCTAGCGGGGGGGCTGAGCACAAATACGCAGTATTTT. This codes for CSALAGGLSTNTQYF.